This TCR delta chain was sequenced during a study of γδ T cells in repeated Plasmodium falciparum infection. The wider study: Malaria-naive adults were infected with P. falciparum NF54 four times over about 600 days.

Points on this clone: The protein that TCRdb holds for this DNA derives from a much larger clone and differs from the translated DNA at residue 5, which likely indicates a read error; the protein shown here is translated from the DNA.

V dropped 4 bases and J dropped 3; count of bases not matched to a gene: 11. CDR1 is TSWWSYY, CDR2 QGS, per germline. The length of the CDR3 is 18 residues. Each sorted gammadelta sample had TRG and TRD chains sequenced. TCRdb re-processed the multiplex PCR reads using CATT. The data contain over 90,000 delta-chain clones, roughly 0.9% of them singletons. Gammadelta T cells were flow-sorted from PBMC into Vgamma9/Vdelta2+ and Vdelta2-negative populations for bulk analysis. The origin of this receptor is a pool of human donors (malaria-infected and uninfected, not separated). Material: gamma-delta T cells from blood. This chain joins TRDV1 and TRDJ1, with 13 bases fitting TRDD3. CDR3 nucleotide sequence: TGTGCTCTTGGGGGACGCTACAACTGGGGGATACGATCCGATAAACTCATCTTT. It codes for CALGGRYNWGIRSDKLIF.